The next 10 T cell receptor beta chains were all read from a single sample in a study of T cell repertoires in cytomegalovirus infection. TCRdb independently ran MiXCR on the reads; one entry per CDR3 protein. The data hold approximately 400,000 distinct CDR3 sequences, with about 33% observed a single time. The sample consisted of PBMCs. Every receptor here comes from a human donor in good health (CMV status not recorded). Some clones in this sample may be carry-over from other donors' samples.

Details on this clonotype: Relative to the germline gene, one junction end is altered; a read error may explain this. The rearrangement uses TRBV7-2 and TRBJ1-2; 11 nucleotides agree with TRBD1. Germline CDR1 and CDR2: SGHTA and FQGNSA. The CDR3 consists of 14 residues. CDR3 in DNA: TGTGCCAGCAGCCTACGGACAGGGGGCAGTGGCTACAACTTC. Translating it yields CASSLRTGGSGYNF.

This clonotype appeared many times. The rearrangement uses TRBV11-2 and TRBJ1-4, with D unresolved. V lost 1 base and J lost 5, with 2 bases in between. The CDR3 consists of 12 residues. CDR1 is SGHAT, CDR2 FQNNGV, per germline. CDR3 sequence: CASSLVNEKLFF. In nucleotides, the CDR3 is TGTGCCAGCAGCTTAGTCAATGAAAAACTGTTTTTT.

This clonotype showed up many times. This chain uses TRBV7-2 with TRBJ1-4, with a weak D call TRBD1 (5 bases). The CDR3 runs to 15 residues. The V and J ends lost 4 bases and 8 bases respectively, with 17 bases between them. Looked up from germline, CDR1 is SGHTA and CDR2 is FQGNSA. The chain's CDR3 is CASSWAVGRVEKLFF. CDR3 DNA sequence: TGTGCCAGCAGCTGGGCCGTGGGGCGCGTGGAAAAACTGTTTTTT.

About this clonotype itself: A much more abundant neighbour one base away suggests this may be a read error. The CDR3: CASSPGGTLSTDPQYF. CDR3 bases: TGTGCCAGCAGCCCAGGAGGGACACTTAGCACAGATCCGCAGTATTTT. V is TRBV7-4 and J is TRBJ2-3; TRBD1 or TRBD2 may be the D gene (6 bases each). CDR3 length: 16 amino acids. The germline V gene has CDR1 SGHVT and CDR2 SQSDAQ.

The chain uses TRBV9 and TRBJ2-3; D remains ambiguous. With 3 bases removed from V and 3 bases from J, the gap between germline ends came to 14 bases. This CDR3 contains 15 residues. CDR1 SGDLS and CDR2 YYNGEE come from the germline V gene. CDR3: CASSGTEVRTDTQYF. CDR3 DNA: TGTGCCAGCAGCGGGACCGAAGTCCGGACAGATACGCAGTATTTT.

Written as DNA, the CDR3 is TGTGCCAGCAGTGAGTGGGACAGCAACACTGAAGCTTTCTTT. Its translation is CASSEWDSNTEAFF. V is TRBV2 and J is TRBJ1-1, with 7 bases that match TRBD1. The CDR3 totals 14 residues. The junction had 3 bases not matched to a gene; V was cut back by 3 bases and J by 2 bases. CDR1 is SNHLY and CDR2 is FYNNEI in the germline V gene.

This clonotype was picked up many times. This chain links TRBV6-2 or TRBV6-3 with TRBJ1-5, with 8 bases lining up with TRBD1. There are 13 residues in the CDR3. Trimming at V came to 6 bases and at J to 4 bases, leaving 2 bases not matched to a gene. Germline V gene lookup returns CDR1 MNHEY and CDR2 SVGEGT. CDR3 in amino acids: CASRGQVNQPQHF. Here the CDR3 DNA reads TGTGCCAGCAGGGGACAGGTTAATCAGCCCCAGCATTTT.

The J gene is TRBJ2-2, the V gene TRBV5-1; tentative D call: TRBD1 (5 bases). This CDR3 comprises 16 residues. V lost 0 bases, J lost 1 base, and 10 bases lay in between. CDR1 SGHRS and CDR2 YFSETQ come from the germline V gene. The CDR3 DNA sequence: TGCGCCAGCAGCTTGGACGCAGGGTTGAACACCGGGGAGCTGTTTTTT. It is translated as CASSLDAGLNTGELFF.

This chain uses TRBV5-1 with TRBJ2-1; no firm D call. Germline values: CDR1 SGHRS, CDR2 YFSETQ. Trimming removed 4 bases at V and 10 bases at J, with 12 bases between. The CDR3 has 12 residues. CDR3 sequence (DNA): TGCGCCAGCAGCCTCCCGTGGGGAGAGCAGTTCTTC. It translates to CASSLPWGEQFF.

There are a few counts of this clonotype. This chain connects TRBV14 to TRBJ2-1, with 11 positions matching TRBD2. This CDR3 has 15 amino acids. CDR1 is SGHDN, CDR2 FVKESK, per germline. V was pared by 4 bases and J by 7 bases, with 6 bases of the junction left unmatched. CDR3 in DNA: TGTGCCAGCAGCCTTAATAGCGGGGGGGCTAATGAGCAGTTCTTC. As protein: CASSLNSGGANEQFF.